These 25 T cell receptor beta chains originate from one sample sequenced in a study of blood T cell repertoires in COVID-19. Sequencing was performed with immunoSEQ multiplex PCR; in TCRdb, only in-frame clones are kept and a portion is missing. The sample carries fewer than 30,000 clones, over 75% recorded once. Sequenced sample: peripheral blood. These receptors were collected from a man aged 65-85 years with active COVID-19.

The rearrangement uses TRBV28 and TRBJ1-4, with a possible D match to TRBD1 (5 bases). The CDR3 sequence is 12 residues long. Germline lookup yields CDR1 MDHEN and CDR2 SYDVKM. Between the trimmed V and J ends, which lost 7 bases and 6 bases, there was a span of 9 bases. This chain's CDR3 is CASKTGHEKLFF. CDR3 sequence (DNA): TGTGCCAGCAAAACAGGTCATGAAAAACTGTTTTTT.

CDR3 sequence (DNA): TGTGCCAGTAGTAGCGCAGGGGCGGGCTACGAGCAGTACTTC. Protein sequence: CASSSAGAGYEQYF. V usage is TRBV19 and J usage is TRBJ2-7; D may be TRBD1 (6 bases). Germline lookup yields CDR1 LNHDA and CDR2 SQIVND (reference sequence). V shed 4 bases and J shed 3 bases, with 13 bases lying between them. This CDR3 comprises 14 residues.

V usage is TRBV11-3 and J usage is TRBJ1-1; D is undetermined. This CDR3 is 13 amino acids long. V lost 3 bases to trimming and J lost 5 bases, with 10 bases between them. Germline V lookup: CDR1 SGHNT, CDR2 YENEEA. CDR3 nucleotides: TGTGCCAGCAGCTTTCCCGGGTTAACTGAAGCTTTCTTT. Its protein product is CASSFPGLTEAFF.

The J gene is TRBJ2-2, the V gene TRBV10-3, with TRBD1 matching 9 bases. The CDR3 loop spans 15 amino acids. Unmatched junction bases numbered 10, after V lost 11 bases and J lost 3 bases. Germline V gene data show CDR1 as ENHRY and CDR2 as SYGVKD. The CDR3 DNA is TGTGCCGGGGCACCGGGACAGGGCTACACCGGGGAGCTGTTTTTT. Residues: CAGAPGQGYTGELFF.

CDR3 DNA sequence: TGTGCCAGCAGTTACGCGGGTGGGAACACTGAAGCTTTCTTT. Amino acids: CASSYAGGNTEAFF. The rearrangement uses TRBV6-5 and TRBJ1-1; D uncertain. The CDR3 covers 14 residues. Germline CDR1 and CDR2: MNHEY and SVGAGI. V was clipped by 2 bases and J by 1 base, with 8 bases between them.

The chain has TRBV6-5 and TRBJ2-5, with 10 bases fitting TRBD2. The V gene's germline CDR1 is MNHEY and CDR2 SVGAGI. With V trimmed by 7 bases and J by 4 bases, 6 bases remained unmatched. This CDR3 has 14 residues. This CDR3 reads CASMRLAGSETQYF. DNA of the CDR3: TGTGCCAGCATGCGACTAGCGGGCTCAGAGACCCAGTACTTC.

Regarding this clone: The same CDR3 can be traced to other DNA sequences in this sample. The V call is TRBV18, the J call TRBJ2-6; the D is unclear. V was trimmed by 0 bases and J by 0 bases, leaving 6 bases between them. The CDR3 loop spans 16 amino acids. CDR1 KGHSH and CDR2 LQKENI come from the germline V gene. CDR3 amino acids: CASSPPRGSGANVLTF. The CDR3 DNA is TGTGCCAGCTCACCACCGCGAGGCTCTGGGGCCAACGTCCTGACTTTC. Drawing the rest from reference TRBV18 and TRBJ2-6, the complete variable domain is NAGVMQNPRHLVRRRGQEARLRCSPMKGHSHVYWYRQLPEEGLKFMVYLQKENIIDESGMPKERFSAEFPKEGPSILRIQQVVRGDSAAYFCASSPPRGSGANVLTFGAGSRLTVL.

The rearrangement joins TRBV15 to TRBJ1-4, with 7 bases matching TRBD1. CDR3 length: 14 residues. The germline V gene encodes CDR1 LNHNV and CDR2 YYDKDF (reference sequence). With 1 base clipped from V and 4 bases from J, the junction kept 0 bases outside the gene matches. CDR3 nucleotides: TGTGCCACCAGCAGAGGACAGGGTAATGAAAAACTGTTTTTT. Translated, it gives CATSRGQGNEKLFF.

The V call is TRBV2, the J call TRBJ2-3; D is uncertain. The CDR3 loop spans 15 amino acids. Germline CDR1 SNHLY, CDR2 FYNNEI. V dropped 7 bases and J dropped 0 bases, with 14 bases sitting between them. This CDR3 reads CASTLRVTSTDTQYF. CDR3 nucleotide sequence: TGTGCCAGCACCCTTCGGGTGACTAGCACAGATACGCAGTATTTT.

The J gene is TRBJ1-5, the V gene TRBV27; D is unclear. CDR3 length: 13 residues. V was clipped by 2 bases and J by 1 base, with 3 bases between them. Germline CDR1 and CDR2: MNHEY and SMNVEV (reference sequence). The CDR3 DNA is TGTGCCAGCAGTTTACTCAGCAATCAGCCCCAGCATTTT. Translation gives CASSLLSNQPQHF.

The V and J genes are TRBV24-1 and TRBJ2-2, with no clear D. Germline loops: CDR1 KGHDR, CDR2 SFDVKD. The CDR3 contains 12 residues. The V end lost 9 bases, the J end lost 1 base, and 5 bases lay between the germline ends. CDR3 DNA: TGTGCCACCGGAGTGAACACCGGGGAGCTGTTTTTT. Protein product: CATGVNTGELFF.

The chain couples TRBV5-4 to TRBJ2-6, with 8 bases aligning to TRBD2. V lost 2 bases and J lost 0; bases outside the gene matches: 4. The germline gives CDR1 SGHNT, CDR2 YYREEE (reference sequence). The CDR3 runs 17 residues. CDR3 loop: CASSFRGGPSGANVLTF. The CDR3, as DNA: TGTGCCAGCAGCTTCCGCGGGGGGCCCTCTGGGGCCAACGTCCTGACTTTC.

The chain employs TRBV6-5 and TRBJ2-7; D is possibly TRBD1 (6 bases). The CDR3 runs 13 residues. Trimming cost V 6 bases and J 7 bases, with 16 bases left between them. The germline V gene encodes CDR1 MNHEY and CDR2 SVGAGI. CDR3 nucleotides: TGTGCCAGCAGCCAGGGGCCCACTCGGGAGCAGTACTTC. Its protein is CASSQGPTREQYF.

CDR3 sequence reads: CASSLAASSSYEQYF. CDR3 nucleotides: TGTGCCAGCAGCTTAGCCGCCTCCAGCTCCTACGAGCAGTACTTC. The V gene is TRBV7-8, the J gene TRBJ2-7; D uncertain. This CDR3 has 15 amino acids. The germline gives CDR1 SGHVS, CDR2 FQNEAQ. The V end lost 0 bases, the J end lost 0 bases, and 9 bases lay between the germline ends.

This clone was detected once. The chain carries TRBV29-1 and TRBJ1-1; D is ambiguous. The germline CDR1 and CDR2 sequences are SQVTM and ANQGSEA. Trimming took off 5 bases at V and 1 base at J, with 20 bases between the two ends. The CDR3 loop spans 16 amino acids. The CDR3 loop is CSVPRAPRGRNTEAFF. CDR3 sequence (DNA): TGCAGCGTTCCCCGGGCACCGAGAGGGAGGAACACTGAAGCTTTCTTT.

J is TRBJ2-3 and V is TRBV28; 9 bases agree with TRBD2. V dropped 2 bases and J dropped 6; count of bases not matched to a gene: 6. CDR3 length: 15 residues. From germline, CDR1 is MDHEN and CDR2 SYDVKM. The CDR3 nucleotides read TGTGCCAGCAGTTTAGGCGGGGGGGCAGTGGATACGCAGTATTTT. The encoded protein is CASSLGGGAVDTQYF.

V is TRBV3-1 (or the pseudogene TRBV3-2) and J is TRBJ2-2; 8 bases are shared with TRBD1. V dropped 6 bases and J dropped 3; count of bases not matched to a gene: 3. Per germline, CDR1 LGHDT and CDR2 YNNKEL (reference sequence). There are 14 residues in the CDR3. CDR3 DNA: TGTGCCAGCAGGTCGACAGGGGACACCGGGGAGCTGTTTTTT. It specifies CASRSTGDTGELFF.

The chain combines TRBV4-1 with TRBJ2-5; 10 nucleotides match TRBD1. The CDR3 totals 17 residues. V dropped 4 bases and J dropped 0; count of bases not matched to a gene: 8. Germline V gives CDR1 MGHRA, CDR2 YSYEKL. CDR3 region: CASSPSGTGAYQETQYF. The CDR3 DNA reads as TGCGCCAGCAGCCCATCCGGGACAGGGGCGTACCAAGAGACCCAGTACTTC.

The chain links TRBV15 to TRBJ1-1, with 11 bases matching TRBD1. Germline V CDR1 and CDR2: LNHNV, YYDKDF (reference sequence). V trimming: 0 bases; J trimming: 8 bases; junction bases outside the gene matches: 8. This CDR3 is 16 amino acids long. CDR3 DNA sequence: TGTGCCACCAGCAGAGATTATGGAGGACAGGGGGCGGAAGCTTTCTTT. Translation: CATSRDYGGQGAEAFF.

The chain carries TRBV6-6 and TRBJ2-1, with D hard to call. This CDR3 spans 12 amino acids. CDR1 and CDR2 from the germline V gene are MNHNY and SVGAGI (reference sequence). Between the trimmed V and J ends, which lost 4 bases and 5 bases, there was a span of 6 bases. The CDR3 protein is CASSSYDNEQFF. CDR3 nucleotides: TGTGCCAGCAGTTCCTACGACAATGAGCAGTTCTTC.

The chain recombines TRBV30 with TRBJ1-2; D may be TRBD1 (5 bases). CDR1 GTSNPN and CDR2 SVGIG come from the germline V gene (reference sequence). CDR3 length: 13 residues. Trimming took 2 bases from V and 8 from J, leaving 15 bases between them. This CDR3 reads CAWSMGGSDGYTF. The CDR3 DNA sequence: TGTGCCTGGAGTATGGGGGGTTCGGACGGCTACACCTTC.

The chain uses TRBV11-3 and TRBJ2-3, with 8 bases aligning to TRBD1. The CDR3 length is 17 residues. From germline, CDR1 is SGHNT and CDR2 YENEEA. V trimming: 4 bases; J trimming: 5 bases; junction bases outside the gene matches: 14. Here the CDR3 DNA reads TGTGCCAGCAGCTCTCGGTGGGACAGGCTGACACAAGATACGCAGTATTTT. Translating gives CASSSRWDRLTQDTQYF.

The chain links TRBV6-1 to TRBJ2-3; 10 nucleotides match TRBD2. CDR1 and CDR2 (germline): MNHNS, SASEGT. The CDR3 is made up of 16 amino acids. J lost 2 bases, V lost 4 bases, and 6 bases had no gene match. The CDR3, as DNA: TGTGCCAGCAGTGTACAAGCGGGGGGGAACACAGATACGCAGTATTTT. This encodes CASSVQAGGNTDTQYF.

The J gene is TRBJ1-6, the V gene TRBV6-6; D possibly corresponds to TRBD1 (6 bases). The CDR3 runs 11 residues. Per germline, CDR1 MNHNY and CDR2 SVGAGI (reference sequence). The germline V and J ends were trimmed by 8 bases and 7 bases, with 6 bases remaining between them. The CDR3 sequence is CASQGNSPLHF. CDR3 nucleotides: TGTGCCAGCCAGGGGAATTCACCCCTCCACTTT.

The chain combines TRBV2 with TRBJ2-3; D is unclear. This CDR3 is built from 11 residues. Germline assignment: CDR1 SNHLY and CDR2 FYNNEI. V was trimmed by 2 bases and J by 11 bases, leaving 8 bases between them. The CDR3, as DNA: TGTGCCAGCAGTGAAAAGATCGGGCAGTATTTT. It is translated as CASSEKIGQYF.